This T cell receptor beta chain was recovered during a study of cytomegalovirus exposure and HLA in healthy donors (dated by TCRdb to 2015 to 2018). In the study overall: An earlier analysis of some 600 of the donors reported 276 Gb of sequence data and 117 million unique TCR beta sequences obtained from approximately 180 million T cells. About 300 gigabases of sequencing data and around 80 million unique TCR sequences made up an early release that covered approximately 620 HLA-typed donors. Of the 300 to 500 genotyped donors, less than 90% were placed in the genetic ancestry cluster associated with self-reported Caucasian donors. The study was designed to test whether signatures of past pathogen exposure could be identified by cataloging public T cell receptors. The T cell repertoires of around 730 subjects were profiled by immunosequencing and related to cytomegalovirus serostatus. A separate validation cohort of roughly 120 different subjects was used in addition to the roughly 640-subject first cohort. To predict cytomegalovirus infection status, the study combined high-throughput TCR immunosequencing, statistical association of individual TCRs with disease status, and machine learning. To study patterns of TCR occurrence, a later analysis re-analyzed previously published TCR beta repertoires from 666 donors and added high-resolution HLA genotyping. Rather than using new phenotypic data, the later analysis identified candidate immune exposures from TCR beta sequences and from how often those sequences occurred across donors. An earlier analysis of more than 450 of the donors used high-throughput TCR beta sequencing to judge whether each TCR beta V gene segment behaved as functional or pseudogenic. Alongside the repertoire data, information on donor age, sex, ethnicity and CMV serostatus was compiled. In a later genetic analysis, genome-wide SNP genotypes for about three fifths of the 666 donors were used, and that subset was treated as a discovery cohort. Every repertoire in the discovery cohort had been generated on one and the same sequencing platform. HLA typing included class I and class II loci at four-digit resolution. Typing coverage differed by locus: A, B, C, DRB1 and DQB1 were typed in roughly 620-630 donors, DQA1 in roughly 510, DPA1 in around 610, and DPB1 in around 440. Roughly 5 DR-DQ haplotypes were treated as single units for association and clustering because of strong linkage in the cohort. Among 300 to 500 genotyped donors of the cohort, an average of approximately 220,000 unique TCR beta nucleotide sequences was sequenced per donor, of which 15% to 20% were non-productive.

The cohort was made up of approximately 670 healthy bone marrow donors. Cohort members were all nominally healthy when sampled, although unrecorded immune exposures were likely present. The donor was CMV seronegative and was included in the group of several hundred seronegative cohort members. A peripheral blood sample was collected from each donor, and TCR beta sequencing was performed on peripheral blood mononuclear cells. Genomic DNA was extracted from the blood cell samples with the Qiagen DNeasy Blood Extraction Kit. The CDR3 has 12 amino acids, counting the end cysteine and phenylalanine. Only CDR3 DNA remains: 36 bases, in frame from the first base. V drops 2 bases and J drops 5 bases, leaving 5 bases in between. CDR1 and CDR2 are read off the germline V gene as MDHEN and SYDVKM. Receptor amplification or capture employed the immunoSEQ multiplex PCR assay. A mixture of 60 forward primers for TCR Vbeta segments and 13 reverse primers for TCR Jbeta segments was used in the multiplex PCR. A multiplex PCR assay on genomic DNA amplified the CDR3 region of rearranged TCR beta genes. The Illumina HiSeq System was used to sequence the amplified TCR beta libraries as 87-base-pair reads. Processing in the source paper ran as follows. A later analysis counted tens of millions of unique TCR beta chains across the 700 or so repertoires, and around 9.9 million of these chains were shared by at least two donors. A nearest-neighbor algorithm error-corrected the raw reads and collapsed the reads into unique sequences, merging closely related sequences to remove PCR and sequencing errors. To assign V, D and J gene segments, CDR3 sequences were aligned to IMGT reference sequences. Each retained sequence needed at least a six-nucleotide match to both a V gene segment and a J gene segment. A rearrangement was called productive if the CDR3 had no stop codons and remained in frame with V and J, and every other rearrangement was called non-productive. CDR3 was defined according to IMGT convention as the region running from the second conserved V-encoded cysteine to the conserved J-encoded phenylalanine. In an earlier analysis of around 600 of the donors, sequences lacking an unambiguous match to a single V gene segment were excluded. An earlier analysis of a few hundred of the donors classified V segments as functional when productive rearrangements were above 56.7% and as segregating when the standard deviation between donors was above 5%. A statistical classification framework was built for diagnosing cytomegalovirus status from the catalog of TCR beta chain sequences. In a later analysis, V and J genes were assigned by comparing TCR nucleotide sequences against IMGT/GENE-DB human TR gene sequences. The TCRdist pipeline was used in a later analysis to assign CDR3 sequences and most-parsimonious VDJ recombination scenarios. A later analysis defined each TCR beta chain by its CDR3 amino acid sequence plus V-gene family, and excluded reads lacking a unique V-gene family. A later analysis removed several hundred highly shared, low-generation-probability nucleotide sequences to deal with suspected cross-contamination and a sequencing artifact. A later analysis calculated a clonal expansion index for each public chain from normalized within-repertoire ranks of inferred template counts. A later analysis computed generation probabilities with a VDJ recombination model fitted to out-of-frame rearrangements, and checked the results against IGoR. In a later analysis, hypergeometric tests were used to score TCR-TCR, TCR-HLA and TCR-CMV co-occurrence, with a repertoire-size bias correction applied to TCR pairs. To estimate false discovery rates, a later analysis permuted the HLA or CMV assignments 20 times. In a later analysis, co-occurring TCRs were grouped using DBSCAN, and TCRdist sequence similarity was added for clustering within HLA-allele-positive subsets. Repertoires with fewer than 30,000 or more than 120,000 public chains, plus five repertoires with anomalous nucleotide sharing, were excluded from co-occurrence clustering. Drawn from immuneACCESS, this table holds only the in-frame rearrangements with V and J called that TCRdb kept. Clones are partly lost; checked studies trace under half to an unresolved V gene and leave the rest unexplained. V, J and clone size were drawn from that table, and D and trimming were deduced from the DNA. The sample yields roughly 130,000 clones; around three quarters were counted once. Less than 2% of the sample is in the top ten clones.

As concerns this clone: Its antigen specificity is not known. It has no much larger one-base neighbor in the sample; base qualities were not kept.

Broad study findings and their caveats: Specific HLA alleles were associated with about 17,000 TCR beta sequences at a false discovery rate of 0.05 in a later analysis. Correlated functional status among segregating V segments might reflect linkage disequilibrium, but an unknown experimental factor could not be ruled out. In vitro tests confirmed that a few of the cytomegalovirus-associated TCR beta chains recognize cytomegalovirus antigens. Sequencing depth was assumed to be roughly uniform across donors in the presence/absence analyses, though that assumption may not hold. A cluster of highly shared sequence variants was judged likely to represent a technical artifact of the sequencing pipeline. Broadly in line with IMGT annotations, most TCR beta V segments showed up in productive rearrangements about 87% or about 30% of the time in an earlier analysis of some 590 of the donors. According to a later analysis, parvovirus B19, influenza, CMV and Epstein-Barr virus appeared linked to several top co-occurrence clusters. In a later analysis, most CMV-associated TCR beta chains were found to appear HLA-restricted, with HLA associations seemingly driven largely by CMV exposure. Only TCR beta chains were sequenced in this cohort, and the absence of alpha or paired-chain data limited detectable features. In both the original and validation cohorts, the classifier was reported to diagnose cytomegalovirus status with high specificity and sensitivity. Compared with the roughly 700-donor mean, donors in an Asian-associated ancestry cluster had fewer N-insertions in productive TCRs, according to a later genetic analysis. In a later genetic analysis, a missense DCLRE1C variant was associated with V-gene and J-gene trimming of TCR beta chains, and the association was replicated in an independent cohort. The earlier analysis of some 560 of the donors excluded roughly 17 rarely observed V segments, including chromosome 9 orphons, because counts were too low. Because HLA typing was unavailable for some donors at each locus, only the typed subset was used in association tests. In a later analysis, the rate of TCR association differed among HLA loci, with DRB1 alleles having the most associated TCRs and HLA-C alleles having the fewest. Because the 87-base-pair reads could not distinguish some IMGT-functional V segments, including TRBV6-2 and TRBV6-3, those segments were excluded. In a later analysis, HLA-associated TCR beta chains were found to be more clonally expanded and to have lower generation probabilities than equally common non-associated chains. The only immune exposure information available for the cohort was CMV serostatus. Strong co-occurrence of HLA alleles, especially DR and DQ, made assigning TCR associations to individual alleles difficult. Across donors, most TCR sequences were observed very rarely, whereas some public TCRs were present in many individuals. A further reported finding was that TCR beta sequences accurately predicted the HLA-A and HLA-B alleles for most subjects in the first cohort. The authors suggested that the approach could potentially be generalized to other disease states and immunological phenotypes. The study gave a list of more than 150 TCR beta chains associated with cytomegalovirus.

The chain couples TRBV28 to TRBJ2-3, with the D gene not clear enough to name. The clonotype originates from a middle-aged man in good health and CMV-seronegative. What was sequenced was PBMCs. The DNA is TGTGCCAGCAGTTTAGAGTTAGATACGCAGTATTTT. This codes for CASSLELDTQYF.